This TCR beta chain was captured in a study of blood T cell repertoires in COVID-19. Study context: The cDNA or gDNA used as material had been derived from T cells, B-cell-depleted T cells, or PBMCs.

Germline values: CDR1 SGHRS, CDR2 YFSETQ. With 4 bases clipped from V and 1 base from J, the junction kept 3 bases outside the gene matches. The CDR3 consists of 14 residues. Clones were read by immunoSEQ multiplex PCR, and TCRdb kept only the in-frame ones, dropping some. The profile shows hundreds of thousands of clones, over 85% of them singletons. The sample was PBMCs or T cells enriched from blood (not recorded which). The rearrangement links TRBV5-1 to TRBJ1-2, with 8 bases that match TRBD1. The origin of this receptor is a man aged 60 to 75 who had recovered from COVID-19. The CDR3 is CASSKGQGNYGYTF. The CDR3 DNA reads TGCGCCAGCAGCAAAGGACAGGGTAACTATGGCTACACCTTC.